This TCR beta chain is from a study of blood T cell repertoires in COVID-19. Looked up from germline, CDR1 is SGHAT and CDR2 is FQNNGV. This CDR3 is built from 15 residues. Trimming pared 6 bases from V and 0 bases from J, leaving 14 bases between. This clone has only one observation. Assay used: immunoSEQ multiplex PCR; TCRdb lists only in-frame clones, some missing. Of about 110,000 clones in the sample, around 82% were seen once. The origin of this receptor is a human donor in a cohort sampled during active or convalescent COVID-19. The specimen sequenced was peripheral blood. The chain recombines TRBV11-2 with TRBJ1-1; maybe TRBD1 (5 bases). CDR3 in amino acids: CASRLPGRMNTEAFF. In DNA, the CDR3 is TGTGCCAGCAGGTTACCAGGGAGGATGAACACTGAAGCTTTCTTT.